The next 15 T cell receptor beta chains were all read from a single sample in a study of post-analysis software for immune sequencing data. Prepared TCR beta cDNA libraries contained unique molecular identifiers. TCRdb recomputed calls from the PCR reads with MiXCR, one row per CDR3 protein. This sample yields roughly 800,000 distinct CDR3 sequences, of which approximately 50% are seen a single time; approximately 4.3% belongs to the top ten. These receptors' antigens are unknown. General study results and limits: There were roughly 5 TRBV segments more frequent in patients than controls, and TRBV5-6, TRBV5-1 and TRBV20-1 were among them.

The material sequenced was blood. These receptors were collected from a girl aged 10 to 17 with multiple sclerosis.

This clonotype is a singleton in its sample. The chain couples TRBV14 to TRBJ2-7, with 9 positions matching TRBD1. The CDR3 has 14 residues. Looked up from germline, CDR1 is SGHDN and CDR2 is FVKESK. V lost 5 bases to trimming and J lost 6 bases; unmatched junction nucleotides: 8. The CDR3 DNA sequence: TGTGCCAGCAGCAGTTGGACAGGGGTGAGCGAGCAGTACTTC. It specifies CASSSWTGVSEQYF.

The chain links TRBV6-5 to TRBJ2-5, with a possible D match to TRBD2 (5 bases). Germline values: CDR1 MNHEY, CDR2 SVGAGI. V was pared by 4 bases and J by 2 bases, with 23 bases between. The CDR3 is 18 residues long. The CDR3: CASSSLGLSVRFQETQYF. Here the CDR3 DNA reads TGTGCCAGCAGTTCCCTGGGCCTTAGCGTACGGTTTCAAGAGACCCAGTACTTC.

This clonotype was found a few times. The gene calls are TRBV7-2 and TRBJ2-6; TRBD1 aligns across 12 bases. The length of the CDR3 is 19 residues. Germline lookup yields CDR1 SGHTA and CDR2 FQGNSA. With 0 bases clipped from V and 4 bases from J, the junction kept 7 bases outside the gene matches. CDR3 DNA sequence: TGTGCCAGCAGCTTAGCAACGGGACAGGGGGCGTCAGGGGCCAACGTCCTGACTTTC. This translates into CASSLATGQGASGANVLTF. Full variable domain (outside the CDR3, taken from reference TRBV7-2 and TRBJ2-6): GAGVSQSPSNKVTEKGKDVELRCDPISGHTALYWYRQSLGQGLEFLIYFQGNSAPDKSGLPSDRFSAERTGGSVSTLTIQRTQQEDSAVYLCASSLATGQGASGANVLTFGAGSRLTVL.

The rearrangement uses TRBV7-9 and TRBJ2-7; TRBD1 or TRBD2 may be the D gene (5 bases each). The CDR3 runs 13 residues. Germline CDR1 and CDR2: SEHNR and FQNEAQ (reference sequence). Between the trimmed V and J ends, which lost 4 bases and 4 bases, there was a span of 11 bases. The chain's CDR3 is CASSWTLDYEQYF. In nucleotides, the CDR3 is TGTGCCAGCAGCTGGACACTAGATTACGAGCAGTACTTC.

The V and J genes are TRBV2 and TRBJ2-5, with D maybe TRBD1 (8 bases). CDR1 is SNHLY and CDR2 is FYNNEI in the germline V gene. V lost 6 bases and J 4 bases, leaving 18 bases between the germline ends. The CDR3 runs to 15 residues. The CDR3 DNA follows: TGTGCCAGCAGAATCGGACAGGGAGGGGGAGAGACCCAGTACTTC. The encoded protein is CASRIGQGGGETQYF.

The CDR3 region has the DNA TGTGCCAGCAGTTACCACAGGGTAGGCTATGGCTACACCTTC. It translates to CASSYHRVGYGYTF. The V gene is TRBV12-3 or TRBV12-4, the J gene TRBJ1-2, with D tentatively TRBD1 (6 bases). The CDR3 covers 14 residues. The germline V and J ends were trimmed by 4 bases and 4 bases, with 13 bases remaining between them.

The rearrangement uses TRBV20-1 and TRBJ2-7, with D possibly called TRBD1 or TRBD2 (6 bases each). Germline-derived CDR1 and CDR2 are DFQATT and SNEGSKA (reference sequence). The V gene lost 2 bases and the J gene lost 2 bases, with 19 bases spanning the gap. This CDR3 comprises 16 residues. In DNA form, the CDR3 reads TGCAGTGCTAGAATCGAGGGGGGTCAGGGAACCTACGAGCAGTACTTC. Translated: CSARIEGGQGTYEQYF.

This clonotype was seen a few times. The V gene is TRBV12-3 or TRBV12-4, the J gene TRBJ1-2, with a weak D call TRBD1 (5 bases). V lost 4 bases and J 7 bases, leaving 19 bases between the germline ends. The CDR3 spans 15 residues. CDR3 in amino acids: CASSSALPGQGGYTF. In DNA, the CDR3 is TGTGCCAGCAGTTCCGCCCTCCCGGGGCAGGGTGGCTACACCTTC.

The gene calls are TRBV4-1 and TRBJ1-2; no reliable D call. CDR3 size: 13 residues. The germline V gene encodes CDR1 MGHRA and CDR2 YSYEKL. Trimming removed 1 base at V and 6 bases at J, with 9 bases between. The CDR3 bases are TGCGCCAGCAGCCAAGTCGTGGGCCATGGCTACACCTTC. It is translated as CASSQVVGHGYTF.

This sequence joins TRBV9 and TRBJ1-2, with TRBD1 identical over 8 bases. Trimming cost V 0 bases and J 0 bases; bases outside gene matches: 10. The CDR3 sequence is 18 residues long. Germline CDR1 SGDLS, CDR2 YYNGEE. The CDR3 coding sequence is TGTGCCAGCAGCGTAGGTTTGAGACAGGGGCGAGCTAACTATGGCTACACCTTC. Encoded protein: CASSVGLRQGRANYGYTF.

J is TRBJ1-2 and V is TRBV3-1; D unresolved. Per germline, CDR1 LGHDT and CDR2 YNNKEL (reference sequence). V was clipped by 0 bases and J by 4 bases, with 18 bases between them. The CDR3 totals 17 residues. This CDR3 reads CASSQDPRRAMAYGYTF. The DNA for the CDR3 is TGTGCCAGCAGCCAAGATCCCCGTCGGGCGATGGCCTATGGCTACACCTTC. Drawing the rest from reference TRBV3-1 and TRBJ1-2, the complete variable domain is DTAVSQTPKYLVTQMGNDKSIKCEQNLGHDTMYWYKQDSKKFLKIMFSYNNKELIINETVPNRFSPKSPDKAHLNLHINSLELGDSAVYFCASSQDPRRAMAYGYTFGSGTRLTVV.

The V and J genes are TRBV5-1 and TRBJ2-7; D may be TRBD1 (5 bases). The CDR3 totals 13 residues. With 1 base removed from V and 5 bases from J, the gap between germline ends came to 10 bases. CDR1 is SGHRS and CDR2 is YFSETQ in the germline V gene. The CDR3 nucleotides are TGCGCCAGCAGCTTGTTACAGGTTGACGAGCAGTACTTC. It yields the protein CASSLLQVDEQYF.

V is TRBV29-1 and J is TRBJ2-1; 14 bases agree with TRBD2. This CDR3 region has 14 residues. The germline gives CDR1 SQVTM, CDR2 ANQGSEA. The CDR3 bases are TGCTCCTCGGGACTAGCGGGGGCGGTTAATGAGCAGTTCTTC. Amino acid sequence: CSSGLAGAVNEQFF.

This clonotype has only one observation. The chain couples TRBV18 to TRBJ2-6; D may be TRBD2 (5 bases). V was clipped by 2 bases and J by 0 bases, with 17 bases between them. The germline gives CDR1 KGHSH, CDR2 LQKENI. This CDR3 comprises 19 residues. CDR3 DNA sequence: TGTGCCAGCTCACCAGCGCGAGCAGCGGCTATCTCTGGGGCCAACGTCCTGACTTTC. Its protein is CASSPARAAAISGANVLTF.

The V gene is TRBV7-3, the J gene TRBJ2-3; 13 bases are shared with TRBD2. CDR1 is SGHTA and CDR2 is FQGTGA in the germline V gene. Losses at the gene ends were 5 bases for V and 2 bases for J; bases not matched to a gene: 7. This CDR3 comprises 17 residues. CDR3 bases: TGTGCCAGCAGCACCCGGACTAGCGGGAGTCCCACAGATACGCAGTATTTT. Amino acids: CASSTRTSGSPTDTQYF.